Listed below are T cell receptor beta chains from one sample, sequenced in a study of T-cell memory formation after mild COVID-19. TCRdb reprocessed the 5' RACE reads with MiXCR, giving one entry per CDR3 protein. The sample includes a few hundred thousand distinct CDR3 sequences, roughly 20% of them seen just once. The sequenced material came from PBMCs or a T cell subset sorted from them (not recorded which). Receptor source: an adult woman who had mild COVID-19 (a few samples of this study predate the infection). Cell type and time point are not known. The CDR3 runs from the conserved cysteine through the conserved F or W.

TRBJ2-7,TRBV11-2,CASGLALSYEQYF
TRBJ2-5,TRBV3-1,CASSQTGAKTQYF
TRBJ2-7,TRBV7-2,CASSPQIDFGEQYF
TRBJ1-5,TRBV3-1,CASSGQEANQPQHF
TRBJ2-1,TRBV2,CASSGSGNEQFF
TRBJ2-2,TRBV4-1,CASSQEILGLAGVPNTGELFF
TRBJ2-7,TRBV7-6,CASSLEQGAYEQYF
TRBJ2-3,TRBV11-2,CASSETRGSTDTQYF
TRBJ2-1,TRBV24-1,CATAGQGSYNEQFF
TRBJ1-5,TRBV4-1,CASSGSGGPQHF
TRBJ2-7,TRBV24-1,CATSDFLVHGSPNEQYF
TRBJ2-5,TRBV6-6,CASSYLRTVQETQYF
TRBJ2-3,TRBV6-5,CASSYTSGRTDTQYF
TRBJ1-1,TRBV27,CASSLDRVGTEAFF
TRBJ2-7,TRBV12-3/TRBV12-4,CASTSDRLNSYEQYF
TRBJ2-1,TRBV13,CASSFGRGFNEQFF
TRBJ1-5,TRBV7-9,CASSFPGVQPQHF
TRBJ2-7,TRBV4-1,CASSQGATGDPYEQYF
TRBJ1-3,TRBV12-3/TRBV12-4,CASSLFNTIYF
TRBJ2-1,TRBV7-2,CASSAGPTPSNEQFF
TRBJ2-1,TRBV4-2,CASSQHLSGGKYNEQFF
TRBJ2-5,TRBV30,CAWSVGAASGEETQYF
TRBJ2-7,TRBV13,CASSFTGLEGGLDEQYF